A single sample gave rise to the 32 T cell receptor beta chains below, sequenced in a study of blood T cell repertoires in COVID-19. Clones were read by immunoSEQ multiplex PCR, and TCRdb kept only the in-frame ones, dropping some. The sample includes tens of thousands of clones, roughly 80% of them seen just once. Sequencing was carried out using peripheral blood. Source of these receptors: an elderly man with COVID-19, enrolled during active disease.

The chain joins TRBV10-1 to TRBJ2-1; D is possibly TRBD2 (6 bases). V lost 3 bases, J lost 0 bases, and 15 bases lay in between. CDR1 is WNHNN, CDR2 SYGVQD, per germline (reference sequence). The CDR3 runs to 17 residues. CDR3 protein: CASSDSGEAYSYNEQFF. Written as DNA, the CDR3 is TGCGCCAGCAGTGATTCGGGGGAGGCTTACTCCTACAATGAGCAGTTCTTC.

The table lists this clone with a few counts. The V and J genes are TRBV6-6 and TRBJ2-5; 8 bases are shared with TRBD1. The V and J ends lost 5 bases and 3 bases, in that order; junction bases with no gene match: 8. The V gene's germline CDR1 is MNHNY and CDR2 SVGAGI (reference sequence). The CDR3 runs 15 residues. The CDR3 nucleotides are TGTGCCAGCAGTGGCTGGGACAGGCAAAAAGAGACCCAGTACTTC. This sequence encodes CASSGWDRQKETQYF.

Regarding this clone: An end of the junction does not agree with germline; a read error may underlie this. The chain uses TRBV7-7 and TRBJ2-7; 12 nucleotides line up with TRBD2. CDR3 length: 15 amino acids. Germline loops: CDR1 SSHAT, CDR2 FNYEAQ (reference sequence). The CDR3 sequence: CASSSGLAGTYEQYF. In DNA, the CDR3 is TGTGCTAGCAGCTCCGGACTAGCGGGGACCTACGAGCAGTACTTC.

The chain is built from TRBV5-1 and TRBJ2-7, with a possible D match to TRBD1 (5 bases). CDR1 is SGHRS, CDR2 YFSETQ, per germline. V gave up 2 bases and J gave up 2 bases, with 11 bases separating them. The CDR3 is 14 residues long. For the CDR3, the DNA is TGCGCCAGCAGCTTACAGACAGTCCCCTACGAGCAGTACTTC. Its protein is CASSLQTVPYEQYF.

The rearrangement uses TRBV18 and TRBJ1-1; possible D gene TRBD1, 6 bases. CDR1 KGHSH and CDR2 LQKENI come from the germline V gene. Trimming removed 3 bases from V and 1 base from J, with 9 bases in between. The CDR3 spans 14 residues. The CDR3 bases are TGTGCCAGCTCACCTAGGACAGAGAACACTGAAGCTTTCTTT. Translated, it gives CASSPRTENTEAFF. Complete variable domain (other parts from reference TRBV18 and TRBJ1-1): NAGVMQNPRHLVRRRGQEARLRCSPMKGHSHVYWYRQLPEEGLKFMVYLQKENIIDESGMPKERFSAEFPKEGPSILRIQQVVRGDSAAYFCASSPRTENTEAFFGQGTRLTVV.

This rearrangement joins TRBV3-1 (or the pseudogene TRBV3-2) to TRBJ1-6; D is uncertain. Germline CDR1 and CDR2: LGHDT and YNNKEL (reference sequence). The germline V and J ends were trimmed by 4 bases and 8 bases, with 9 bases remaining between them. This CDR3 contains 13 residues. The CDR3 spells CASSPQLDSPLHF. In DNA form, the CDR3 reads TGTGCCAGCAGCCCCCAACTGGATTCACCCCTCCACTTT.

J is TRBJ2-1 and V is TRBV2; TRBD1 matches at 8 bases. With 7 bases clipped from V and 7 bases from J, the junction kept 12 bases outside the gene matches. CDR1 SNHLY and CDR2 FYNNEI come from the germline V gene. The CDR3 has 15 amino acids. In DNA, the CDR3 is TGTGCCAGCAACGCCCCGGGACAGGCCGGTAATGAGCAGTTCTTC. Protein: CASNAPGQAGNEQFF.

This chain's CDR3 is CASSGGGQPQHF. CDR3 DNA sequence: TGTGCCAGCAGTGGGGGGGGACAGCCCCAGCATTTT. The chain is built from TRBV2 and TRBJ1-5; tentatively, D is TRBD1 (5 bases). Trimming stripped 4 bases from V and 7 bases from J, with 8 bases between. The CDR3 extends over 12 amino acids. Germline assignment: CDR1 SNHLY and CDR2 FYNNEI. Looking up the rest from reference TRBV2 and TRBJ1-5 gives the full variable domain: EPEVTQTPSHQVTQMGQEVILRCVPISNHLYFYWYRQILGQKVEFLVSFYNNEISEKSEIFDDQFSVERPDGSNFTLKIRSTKLEDSAMYFCASSGGGQPQHFGDGTRLSIL.

The CDR3 DNA reads as TGTGCCAGCGGGCCGGTGGGGCCCTATGGCTACACCTTC. Translating gives CASGPVGPYGYTF. The rearrangement joins TRBV27 to TRBJ1-2; TRBD1 might be the D (5 bases). There are 13 residues in the CDR3. CDR1 MNHEY and CDR2 SMNVEV come from the germline V gene (reference sequence). The V end lost 8 bases, the J end lost 4 bases, and 14 bases lay between the germline ends.

This clone was recorded once. The J gene is TRBJ2-3, the V gene TRBV6-5, with TRBD2 matching over 7 bases. Germline values: CDR1 MNHEY, CDR2 SVGAGI. The trim removed 7 bases at V and 2 bases at J, leaving 6 bases unmatched. The CDR3 sequence is 14 residues long. CDR3 sequence reads: CASKFLAATDTQYF. DNA of the CDR3: TGTGCCAGCAAATTCCTAGCGGCCACAGATACGCAGTATTTT.

J is TRBJ1-6 and V is TRBV14; 8 nucleotides match TRBD1. The germline V gene has CDR1 SGHDN and CDR2 FVKESK. The CDR3 consists of 15 residues. Germline trimming cut 1 base from V and 7 bases from J; bases unmatched to any gene: 3. The CDR3 region has the DNA TGTGCCAGCAGCCAAGCCAGGACAGGGAATTCACCCCTCCACTTT. This encodes CASSQARTGNSPLHF.

The rearrangement uses TRBV5-1 and TRBJ2-7; 7 bases line up with TRBD2. After removal of 0 bases from V and 3 bases from J, the junction contained 9 bases not matched to a gene. Germline V gene lookup returns CDR1 SGHRS and CDR2 YFSETQ. This CDR3 region has 16 residues. CDR3 nucleotides: TGCGCCAGCAGCTTGGCCGTAGGGACTACCGACTACGAGCAGTACTTC. Its translation is CASSLAVGTTDYEQYF. The entire variable domain, with the rest obtained from reference TRBV5-1 and TRBJ2-7, is as follows: KAGVTQTPRYLIKTRGQQVTLSCSPISGHRSVSWYQQTPGQGLQFLFEYFSETQRNKGNFPGRFSGRQFSNSRSEMNVSTLELGDSALYLCASSLAVGTTDYEQYFGPGTRLTVT.

This clone was seen only a few times. The chain has TRBV19 and TRBJ2-7; weak D call: TRBD2 (6 bases). This CDR3 region has 12 residues. The germline V gene has CDR1 LNHDA and CDR2 SQIVND (reference sequence). V lost 6 bases to trimming and J lost 3 bases, with 9 bases between them. This CDR3 reads CASSRRGYEQYF. Here the CDR3 DNA reads TGTGCCAGTAGCCGGCGGGGCTACGAGCAGTACTTC.

The chain combines TRBV5-1 with TRBJ1-3; D is undetermined. With 4 bases removed from V and 0 bases from J, the gap between germline ends came to 14 bases. The CDR3 runs to 16 residues. From germline, CDR1 is SGHRS and CDR2 YFSETQ. The CDR3 DNA follows: TGCGCCAGCAGCCTCGGACTGTTCAGCTCTGGAAACACCATATATTTT. It translates to CASSLGLFSSGNTIYF. Complete variable domain (other parts from reference TRBV5-1 and TRBJ1-3): KAGVTQTPRYLIKTRGQQVTLSCSPISGHRSVSWYQQTPGQGLQFLFEYFSETQRNKGNFPGRFSGRQFSNSRSEMNVSTLELGDSALYLCASSLGLFSSGNTIYFGEGSWLTVV.

The chain recombines TRBV5-1 with TRBJ2-2; 7 bases match TRBD1. This CDR3 contains 17 residues. The germline V gene has CDR1 SGHRS and CDR2 YFSETQ. With V trimmed by 2 bases and J by 4 bases, 11 bases remained unmatched. CDR3 DNA sequence: TGCGCCAGCAGCTTAAATCCTGGTACAGGGGTCACCGGGGAGCTGTTTTTT. Its protein is CASSLNPGTGVTGELFF. Together with reference TRBV5-1 and TRBJ2-2, the CDR3 gives the full variable domain: KAGVTQTPRYLIKTRGQQVTLSCSPISGHRSVSWYQQTPGQGLQFLFEYFSETQRNKGNFPGRFSGRQFSNSRSEMNVSTLELGDSALYLCASSLNPGTGVTGELFFGEGSRLTVL.

The V gene is TRBV10-2, the J gene TRBJ2-7; 11 nucleotides line up with TRBD1. The CDR3 contains 14 residues. With V trimmed by 4 bases and J by 6 bases, 5 bases remained unmatched. CDR1 and CDR2 (germline): WSHSY, SAAADI. This CDR3 reads CASSAGTGGFEQYF. The CDR3 DNA reads TGCGCCAGCAGTGCCGGGACAGGGGGTTTCGAGCAGTACTTC.

This clone was found a few times. The chain combines TRBV10-3 with TRBJ1-5; a weak D match, TRBD1 (5 bases). The germline V and J ends were trimmed by 1 base and 1 base, with 8 bases remaining between them. This CDR3 contains 15 residues. Germline values: CDR1 ENHRY, CDR2 SYGVKD. CDR3 bases: TGTGCCATCAGTGAGTTGGGACTGAGCAATCAGCCCCAGCATTTT. Translated, it gives CAISELGLSNQPQHF.

The J gene is TRBJ2-7, the V gene TRBV5-4, with TRBD1 identical over 8 bases. The CDR3 loop spans 15 amino acids. Trimming cost V 1 base and J 2 bases; bases outside gene matches: 5. CDR1 SGHNT and CDR2 YYREEE come from the germline V gene (reference sequence). For the CDR3, the DNA is TGTGCCAGCAGCTTGATCACGACAGGGGCCTACGAGCAGTACTTC. The encoded protein is CASSLITTGAYEQYF.

V is TRBV4-3 and J is TRBJ1-2; perhaps TRBD1 as D (6 bases). This CDR3 spans 14 amino acids. CDR1 and CDR2 (germline): LGHNA, YSLEER. V lost 0 bases, J lost 3 bases, and 8 bases lay in between. The CDR3 region has the DNA TGCGCCAGCAGCCAAGACAGGGGTTACTATGGCTACACCTTC. This sequence encodes CASSQDRGYYGYTF.

The J gene is TRBJ2-7, the V gene TRBV6-2 or TRBV6-3, with 7 nucleotides matching TRBD1. The CDR3 consists of 15 residues. Trimming removed 6 bases from V and 2 bases from J; junction bases left unmatched: 10. Per the germline V gene, CDR1 is MNHEY and CDR2 is SVGEGT. CDR3 sequence: CASSPLRQGAYEQYF. Written as DNA, the CDR3 is TGTGCCAGCAGCCCTCTACGACAGGGAGCCTACGAGCAGTACTTC.

This clone is a singleton in its sample. The chain couples TRBV5-1 to TRBJ2-7; the match to TRBD1 covers 7 bases. Trimming cost V 5 bases and J 3 bases; bases outside gene matches: 14. The CDR3 has 16 amino acids. Per germline, CDR1 SGHRS and CDR2 YFSETQ. CDR3 in DNA: TGCGCCAGCAGGTCACCCGAAACAGGGGCCGGCTACGAGCAGTACTTC. Residues: CASRSPETGAGYEQYF.

The V call is TRBV4-3, the J call TRBJ1-4, with 8 bases lining up with TRBD1. This CDR3 spans 15 amino acids. Trimming took 5 bases from V and 4 from J; bases not matched to a gene: 6. CDR1 and CDR2 (germline): LGHNA, YSLEER. The CDR3 nucleotides read TGCGCCAGCAGCTTACAGGGGGGGAATAATGAAAAACTGTTTTTT. Translated: CASSLQGGNNEKLFF.

This clone was detected only a few times. The rearrangement uses TRBV30 and TRBJ1-1, with D hard to call. CDR1 and CDR2 from the germline V gene are GTSNPN and SVGIG (reference sequence). The germline V and J ends were trimmed by 4 bases and 1 base, with 10 bases remaining between them. This CDR3 has 13 amino acids. The CDR3: CAWTLRTNTEAFF. Here the CDR3 DNA reads TGTGCCTGGACGCTCAGAACGAACACTGAAGCTTTCTTT.

The rearrangement uses TRBV19 and TRBJ2-5; D unresolved. The germline V gene has CDR1 LNHDA and CDR2 SQIVND (reference sequence). This CDR3 has 12 residues. Trimming left V 2 bases short and J 5 bases short, with 6 bases between. For the CDR3, the DNA is TGTGCCAGTAGTATAAGTGAGGAGACCCAGTACTTC. This translates into CASSISEETQYF.

V is TRBV3-1 (or the pseudogene TRBV3-2) and J is TRBJ2-7; the match to TRBD2 covers 11 bases. Germline V gene sequence: CDR1 LGHDT, CDR2 YNNKEL (reference sequence). The CDR3 is 15 amino acids. V was clipped by 6 bases and J by 1 base; unmatched bases: 5. In nucleotides, the CDR3 is TGTGCCAGCAGTTCGACTAGCGGGAAATCCTACGAGCAGTACTTC. Its protein is CASSSTSGKSYEQYF.

The rearrangement joins TRBV5-8 to TRBJ1-1; D ambiguous. Germline assignment: CDR1 SGHTS and CDR2 YDEGEE. The V end was cut by 2 bases, the J end by 3 bases, with 14 bases between. The length of the CDR3 is 15 residues. CDR3 amino acids: CASSLMRIGDTEAFF. CDR3 sequence (DNA): TGTGCCAGCAGCTTAATGCGAATTGGAGACACTGAAGCTTTCTTT.

The rearrangement joins TRBV6-5 to TRBJ2-3, with D possibly matching TRBD2 (6 bases). V lost 6 bases and J lost 0, with 13 bases in between. This CDR3 region has 15 residues. Germline CDR1 reads MNHEY; CDR2 reads SVGAGI. In nucleotides, the CDR3 is TGTGCCAGCAGACCGACTAGGATGAGCACAGATACGCAGTATTTT. Translating gives CASRPTRMSTDTQYF.

The chain has TRBV6-6 and TRBJ2-3; 7 positions agree with TRBD1. Germline-derived CDR1 and CDR2 are MNHNY and SVGAGI (reference sequence). CDR3 length equals 14 residues. V shed 2 bases, J shed 4 bases, and the junction held 3 bases outside the gene matches. The DNA for the CDR3 is TGTGCCAGCAGTTACATAGGGACAGCAGATACGCAGTATTTT. It yields the protein CASSYIGTADTQYF.

This clone was counted once. This sequence joins TRBV3-1 (or the pseudogene TRBV3-2) and TRBJ2-1; no clear D gene. The CDR3 has 13 amino acids. Germline values: CDR1 LGHDT, CDR2 YNNKEL (reference sequence). V lost 4 bases and J 7 bases, leaving 11 bases between the germline ends. Here the CDR3 DNA reads TGTGCCAGCAGCCTATCTGCAGATAATGAGCAGTTCTTC. Protein product: CASSLSADNEQFF.

The chain employs TRBV7-8 and TRBJ2-3, with TRBD1 matching over 9 bases. Germline loops: CDR1 SGHVS, CDR2 FQNEAQ. The V gene end was trimmed by 4 bases and the J gene end by 0 bases; junction bases not matched to a gene: 8. The CDR3 covers 17 residues. The CDR3 sequence: CASSSRDRAWSTDTQYF. The DNA for the CDR3 is TGTGCCAGCAGCTCTAGGGACAGGGCGTGGAGCACAGATACGCAGTATTTT. The full variable domain, completed using reference TRBV7-8 and TRBJ2-3, is GAGVSQSPRYKVAKRGQDVALRCDPISGHVSLFWYQQALGQGPEFLTYFQNEAQLDKSGLPSDRFFAERPEGSVSTLKIQRTQQEDSAVYLCASSSRDRAWSTDTQYFGPGTRLTVL.

This chain links TRBV5-1 with TRBJ2-7; 7 bases agree with TRBD1. Germline CDR1 SGHRS, CDR2 YFSETQ. The CDR3 consists of 14 residues. Trimming cost V 3 bases and J 1 base; bases outside gene matches: 4. Written as DNA, the CDR3 is TGCGCCAGCAGCTCCTCACAGGGGTCCTACGAGCAGTACTTC. Translating it yields CASSSSQGSYEQYF.

V and J are TRBV27 and TRBJ2-6; TRBD1 aligns across 7 bases. The length of the CDR3 is 14 residues. Germline loops: CDR1 MNHEY, CDR2 SMNVEV (reference sequence). The V segment lost 6 bases and the J segment 2 bases; nucleotides outside the gene matches: 1. The CDR3 DNA reads TGTGCCAGCAGAACAGGGGCTGGGGCCAACGTCCTGACTTTC. Its protein product is CASRTGAGANVLTF.